What follows describes a single TCR beta chain. The target antigen is unknown. This record comes from a study of shared clonotypes between healthy human individuals. Study results and limitations: Naive subsets, compared against memory subsets, generally had larger estimated richness values.

Germline CDR1 is MNHNS and CDR2 is SASEGT. With 6 bases removed from V and 4 bases from J, the gap between germline ends came to 15 bases. The CDR3 has 15 residues. Memory CD4+ cells were the fraction left after CD45RA+ naive selection. Under the authors' procedure: Filtering of immunoSEQ junctional sequences could not match full-length read filtering. The data were produced by immunoSEQ multiplex PCR, yet TCRdb's version contains in-frame clones alone and is incomplete. The DNA was the basis for D and trimming; V, J and clone size are from that table. The table shows just over 2,000,000 clones, with approximately 95% occurring only once.

This sequence was found in a man aged 18 to 35 in good health. V gene TRBV6-1 combines with J gene TRBJ1-4; TRBD1 is a possible D gene (6 bases). Sequenced sample: naive CD4+ T cells sorted from blood. The subset was: CD45RA+ positively selected. CDR3 sequence: CASSVIAGVNEKLFF. Written as DNA, the CDR3 is TGTGCCAGCAGCGTTATCGCAGGGGTTAATGAAAAACTGTTTTTT.